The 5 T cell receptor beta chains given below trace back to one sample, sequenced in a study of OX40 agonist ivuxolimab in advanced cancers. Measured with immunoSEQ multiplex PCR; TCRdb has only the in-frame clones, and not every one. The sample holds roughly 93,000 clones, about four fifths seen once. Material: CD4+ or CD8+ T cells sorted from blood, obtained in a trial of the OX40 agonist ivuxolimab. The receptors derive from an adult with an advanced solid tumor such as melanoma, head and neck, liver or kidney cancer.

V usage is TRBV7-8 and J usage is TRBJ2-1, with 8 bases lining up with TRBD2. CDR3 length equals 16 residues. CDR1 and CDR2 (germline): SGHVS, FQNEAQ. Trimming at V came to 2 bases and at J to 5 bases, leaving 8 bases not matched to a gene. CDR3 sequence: CASSLYRIAGNNEQFF. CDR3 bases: TGTGCCAGCAGCTTATATCGAATAGCGGGAAACAATGAGCAGTTCTTC. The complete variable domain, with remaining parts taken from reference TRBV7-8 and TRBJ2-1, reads GAGVSQSPRYKVAKRGQDVALRCDPISGHVSLFWYQQALGQGPEFLTYFQNEAQLDKSGLPSDRFFAERPEGSVSTLKIQRTQQEDSAVYLCASSLYRIAGNNEQFFGPGTRLTVL.

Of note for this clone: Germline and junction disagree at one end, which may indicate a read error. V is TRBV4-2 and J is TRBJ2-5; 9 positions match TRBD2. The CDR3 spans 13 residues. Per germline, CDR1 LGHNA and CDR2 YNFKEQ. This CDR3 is CASSPFLAGSLDF. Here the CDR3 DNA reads TGTGCCAGCAGCCCCTTTCTAGCGGGGTCCCTGGACTTC.

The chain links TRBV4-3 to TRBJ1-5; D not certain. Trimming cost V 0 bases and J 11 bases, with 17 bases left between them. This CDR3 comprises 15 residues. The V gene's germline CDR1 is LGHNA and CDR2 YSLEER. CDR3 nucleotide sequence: TGCGCCAGCAGCCAAGATGGATCGTCGGAATCTACCCAGCATTTT. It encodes CASSQDGSSESTQHF.

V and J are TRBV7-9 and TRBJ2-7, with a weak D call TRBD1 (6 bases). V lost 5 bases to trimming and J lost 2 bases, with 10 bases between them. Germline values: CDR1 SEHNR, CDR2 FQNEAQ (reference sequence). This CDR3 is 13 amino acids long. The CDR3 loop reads CASSRQVTYEQYF. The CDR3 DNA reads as TGTGCCAGCAGCAGACAGGTAACCTACGAGCAGTACTTC. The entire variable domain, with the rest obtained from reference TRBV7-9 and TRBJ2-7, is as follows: DTGVSQNPRHKITKRGQNVTFRCDPISEHNRLYWYRQTLGQGPEFLTYFQNEAQLEKSRLLSDRFSAERPKGSFSTLEIQRTEQGDSAMYLCASSRQVTYEQYFGPGTRLTVT.

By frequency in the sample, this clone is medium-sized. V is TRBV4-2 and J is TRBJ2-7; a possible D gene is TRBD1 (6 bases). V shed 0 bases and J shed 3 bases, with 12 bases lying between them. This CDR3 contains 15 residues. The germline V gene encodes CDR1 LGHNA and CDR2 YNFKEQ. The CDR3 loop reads CASSQEGSRGYEQYF. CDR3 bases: TGTGCCAGCAGCCAAGAGGGGAGCAGGGGCTACGAGCAGTACTTC.